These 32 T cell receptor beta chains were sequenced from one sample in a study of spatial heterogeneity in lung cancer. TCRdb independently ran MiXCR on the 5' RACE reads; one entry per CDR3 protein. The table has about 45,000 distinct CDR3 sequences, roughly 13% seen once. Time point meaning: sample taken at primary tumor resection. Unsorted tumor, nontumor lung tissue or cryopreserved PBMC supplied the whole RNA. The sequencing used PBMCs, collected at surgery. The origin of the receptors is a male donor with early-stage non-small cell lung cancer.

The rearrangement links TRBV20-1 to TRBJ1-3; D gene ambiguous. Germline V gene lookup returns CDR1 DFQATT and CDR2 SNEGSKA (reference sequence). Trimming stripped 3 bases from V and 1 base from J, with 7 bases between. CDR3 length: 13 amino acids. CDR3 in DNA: TGCAGTGCTAGTGAACCGTCTGGAAACACCATATATTTT. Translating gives CSASEPSGNTIYF.

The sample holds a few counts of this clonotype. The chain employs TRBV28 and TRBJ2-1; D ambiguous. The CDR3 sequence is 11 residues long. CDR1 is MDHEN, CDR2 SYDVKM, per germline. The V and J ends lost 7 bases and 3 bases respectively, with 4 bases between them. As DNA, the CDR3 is TGTGCCAGCACTAACTACAATGAGCAGTTCTTC. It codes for CASTNYNEQFF.

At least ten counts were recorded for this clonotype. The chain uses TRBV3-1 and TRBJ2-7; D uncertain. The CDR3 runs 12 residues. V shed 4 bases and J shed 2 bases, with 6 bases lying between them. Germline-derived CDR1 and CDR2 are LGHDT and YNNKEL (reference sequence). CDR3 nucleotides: TGTGCCAGCAGCCTTGGGGCCTACGAGCAGTACTTC. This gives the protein CASSLGAYEQYF.

The CDR3 spells CASSVASGTNAGELFF. For the CDR3, the DNA is TGTGCCAGCAGCGTAGCTAGCGGGACTAACGCCGGGGAGCTGTTTTTT. This chain connects TRBV9 to TRBJ2-2; 9 bases line up with TRBD2. This CDR3 contains 16 residues. Germline CDR1 SGDLS, CDR2 YYNGEE. Trimming at V came to 0 bases and at J to 6 bases, leaving 6 bases not matched to a gene.

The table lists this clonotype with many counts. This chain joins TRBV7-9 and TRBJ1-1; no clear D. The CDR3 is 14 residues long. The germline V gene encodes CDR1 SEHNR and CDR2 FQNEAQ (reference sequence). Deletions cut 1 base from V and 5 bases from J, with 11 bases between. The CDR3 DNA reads TGTGCCAGCAGCTTAGGTCTCTCGATGACTGAAGCTTTCTTT. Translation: CASSLGLSMTEAFF.

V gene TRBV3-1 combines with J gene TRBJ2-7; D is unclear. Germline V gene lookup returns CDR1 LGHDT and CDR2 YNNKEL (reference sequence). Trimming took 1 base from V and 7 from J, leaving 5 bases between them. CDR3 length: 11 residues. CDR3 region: CASSQGLEQYF. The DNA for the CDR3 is TGTGCCAGCAGCCAAGGCTTGGAGCAGTACTTC.

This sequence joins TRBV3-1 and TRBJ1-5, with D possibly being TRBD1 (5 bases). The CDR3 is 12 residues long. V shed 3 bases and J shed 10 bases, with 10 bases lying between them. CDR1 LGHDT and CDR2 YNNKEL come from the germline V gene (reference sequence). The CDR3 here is CASSQGRDPQHF. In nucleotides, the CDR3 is TGTGCCAGCAGCCAGGGCAGGGATCCCCAGCATTTT.

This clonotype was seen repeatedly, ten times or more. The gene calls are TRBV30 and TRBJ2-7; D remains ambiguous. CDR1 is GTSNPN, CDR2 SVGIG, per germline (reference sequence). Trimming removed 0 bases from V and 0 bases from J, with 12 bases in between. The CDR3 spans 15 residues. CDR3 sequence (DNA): TGTGCCTGGAGTGTACCAGGATTTAGCTCCTACGAGCAGTACTTC. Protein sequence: CAWSVPGFSSYEQYF.

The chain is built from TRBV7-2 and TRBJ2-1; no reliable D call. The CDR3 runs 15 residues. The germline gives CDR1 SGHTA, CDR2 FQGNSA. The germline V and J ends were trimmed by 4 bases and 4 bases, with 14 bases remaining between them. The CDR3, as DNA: TGTGCCAGCAGCTCGCAGACGCTGGGTTACAATGAGCAGTTCTTC. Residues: CASSSQTLGYNEQFF.

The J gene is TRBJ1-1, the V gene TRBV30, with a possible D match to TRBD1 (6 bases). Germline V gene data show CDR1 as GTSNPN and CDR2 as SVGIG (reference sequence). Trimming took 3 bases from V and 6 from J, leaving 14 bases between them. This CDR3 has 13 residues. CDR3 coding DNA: TGTGCCTGGAGAGCAGGGGAGTTAGCTGAAGCTTTCTTT. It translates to CAWRAGELAEAFF.

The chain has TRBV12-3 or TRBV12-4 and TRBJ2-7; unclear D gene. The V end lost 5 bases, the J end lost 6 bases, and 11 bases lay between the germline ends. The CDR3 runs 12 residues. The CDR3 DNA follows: TGTGCCAGCAGTCCAACCGCAGCCGAGCAGTACTTC. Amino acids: CASSPTAAEQYF.

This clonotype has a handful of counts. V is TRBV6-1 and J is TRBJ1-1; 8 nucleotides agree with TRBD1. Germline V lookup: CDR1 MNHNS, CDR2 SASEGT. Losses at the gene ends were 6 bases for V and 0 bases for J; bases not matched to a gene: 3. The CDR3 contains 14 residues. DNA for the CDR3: TGTGCCAGCAGAGAACAGGGGGTGAACACTGAAGCTTTCTTT. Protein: CASREQGVNTEAFF.

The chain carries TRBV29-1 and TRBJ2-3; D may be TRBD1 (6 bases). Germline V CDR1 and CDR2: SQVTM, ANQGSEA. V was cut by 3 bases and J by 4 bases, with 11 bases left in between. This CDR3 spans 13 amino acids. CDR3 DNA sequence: TGCAGCGTTGAGGCAGGGGCGGCAGATACGCAGTATTTT. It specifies CSVEAGAADTQYF.

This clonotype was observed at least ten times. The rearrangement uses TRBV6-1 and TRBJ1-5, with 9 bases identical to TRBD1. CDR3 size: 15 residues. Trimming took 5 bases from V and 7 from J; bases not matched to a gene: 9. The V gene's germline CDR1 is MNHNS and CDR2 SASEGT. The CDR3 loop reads CASSYGQGIGQPQHF. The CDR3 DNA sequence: TGTGCCAGCAGTTACGGACAGGGGATAGGGCAGCCCCAGCATTTT.

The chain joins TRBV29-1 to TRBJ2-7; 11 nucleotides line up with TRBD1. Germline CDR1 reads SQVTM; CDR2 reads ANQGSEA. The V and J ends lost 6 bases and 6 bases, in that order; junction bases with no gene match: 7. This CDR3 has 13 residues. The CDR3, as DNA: TGCAGCGTAGCCGGGACAGGGGGTAGCGAGCAGTACTTC. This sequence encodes CSVAGTGGSEQYF.

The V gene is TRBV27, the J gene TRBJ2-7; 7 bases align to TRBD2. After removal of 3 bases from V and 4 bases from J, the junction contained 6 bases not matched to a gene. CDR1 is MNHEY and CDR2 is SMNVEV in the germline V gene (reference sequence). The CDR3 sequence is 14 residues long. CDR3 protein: CASSLVAGPYEQYF. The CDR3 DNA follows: TGTGCCAGCAGTTTGGTAGCGGGCCCGTACGAGCAGTACTTC.

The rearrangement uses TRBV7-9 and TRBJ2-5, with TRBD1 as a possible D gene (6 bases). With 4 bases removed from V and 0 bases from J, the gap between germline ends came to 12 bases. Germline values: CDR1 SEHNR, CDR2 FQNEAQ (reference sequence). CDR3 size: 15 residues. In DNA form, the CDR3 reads TGTGCCAGCAGCTCCGGGACACCGTACCAAGAGACCCAGTACTTC. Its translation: CASSSGTPYQETQYF.

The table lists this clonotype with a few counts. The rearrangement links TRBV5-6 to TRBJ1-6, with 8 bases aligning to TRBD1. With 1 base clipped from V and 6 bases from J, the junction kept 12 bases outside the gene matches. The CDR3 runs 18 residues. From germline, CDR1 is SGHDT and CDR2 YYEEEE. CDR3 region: CASSLYGTGMSRNSPLHF. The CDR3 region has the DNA TGTGCCAGCAGCTTGTACGGGACAGGAATGTCGCGTAATTCACCCCTCCACTTT.

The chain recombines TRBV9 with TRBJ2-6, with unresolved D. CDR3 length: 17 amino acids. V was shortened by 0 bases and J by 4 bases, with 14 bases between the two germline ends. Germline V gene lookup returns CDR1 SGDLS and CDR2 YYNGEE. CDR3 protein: CASSVERTVPGANVLTF. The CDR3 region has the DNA TGTGCCAGCAGCGTAGAAAGAACAGTGCCCGGGGCCAACGTCCTGACTTTC.

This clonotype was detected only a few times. As DNA, the CDR3 is TGTGCCAGCAGTTACATCGGAGAAGCTTTCTTT. This translates into CASSYIGEAFF. The V call is TRBV6-5, the J call TRBJ1-1; no definite D call. With 2 bases removed from V and 8 bases from J, the gap between germline ends came to 6 bases. This CDR3 spans 11 amino acids. CDR1 is MNHEY and CDR2 is SVGAGI in the germline V gene.

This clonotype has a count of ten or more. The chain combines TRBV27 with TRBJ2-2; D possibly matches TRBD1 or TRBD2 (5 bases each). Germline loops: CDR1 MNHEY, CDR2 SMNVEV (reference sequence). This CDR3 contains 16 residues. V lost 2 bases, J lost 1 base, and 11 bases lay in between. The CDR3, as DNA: TGTGCCAGCAGTTTAAGGGACGCATTGAACACCGGGGAGCTGTTTTTT. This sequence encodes CASSLRDALNTGELFF.

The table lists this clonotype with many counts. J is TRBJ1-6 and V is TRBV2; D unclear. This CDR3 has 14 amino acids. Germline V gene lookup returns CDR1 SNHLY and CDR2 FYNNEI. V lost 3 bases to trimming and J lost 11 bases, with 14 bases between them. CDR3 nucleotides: TGTGCCAGCAGTGACCGCCCCGAAAGGGCACCCCTCCACTTT. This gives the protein CASSDRPERAPLHF. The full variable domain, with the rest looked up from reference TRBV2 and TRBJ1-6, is EPEVTQTPSHQVTQMGQEVILRCVPISNHLYFYWYRQILGQKVEFLVSFYNNEISEKSEIFDDQFSVERPDGSNFTLKIRSTKLEDSAMYFCASSDRPERAPLHFGNGTRLTVT.

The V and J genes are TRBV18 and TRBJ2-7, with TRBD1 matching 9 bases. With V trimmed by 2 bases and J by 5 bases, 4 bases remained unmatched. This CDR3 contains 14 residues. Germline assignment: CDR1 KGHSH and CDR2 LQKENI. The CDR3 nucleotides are TGTGCCAGCTCACCAGGGACAGGGTTGGACGAGCAGTACTTC. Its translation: CASSPGTGLDEQYF. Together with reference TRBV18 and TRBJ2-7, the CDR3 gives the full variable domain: NAGVMQNPRHLVRRRGQEARLRCSPMKGHSHVYWYRQLPEEGLKFMVYLQKENIIDESGMPKERFSAEFPKEGPSILRIQQVVRGDSAAYFCASSPGTGLDEQYFGPGTRLTVT.

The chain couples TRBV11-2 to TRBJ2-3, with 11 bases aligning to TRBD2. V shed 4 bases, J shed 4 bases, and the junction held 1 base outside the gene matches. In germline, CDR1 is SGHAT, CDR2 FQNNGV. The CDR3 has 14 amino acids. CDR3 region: CASSSGLAADTQYF. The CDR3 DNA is TGTGCCAGCAGCTCGGGACTAGCGGCAGATACGCAGTATTTT.

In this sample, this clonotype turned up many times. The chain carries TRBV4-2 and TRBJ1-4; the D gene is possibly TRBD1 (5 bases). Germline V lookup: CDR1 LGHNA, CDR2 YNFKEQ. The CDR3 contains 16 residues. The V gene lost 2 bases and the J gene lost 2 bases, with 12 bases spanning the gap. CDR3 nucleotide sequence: TGTGCCAGCAGCCAAAATGAGGGACGCACTAATGAAAAACTGTTTTTT. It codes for CASSQNEGRTNEKLFF.

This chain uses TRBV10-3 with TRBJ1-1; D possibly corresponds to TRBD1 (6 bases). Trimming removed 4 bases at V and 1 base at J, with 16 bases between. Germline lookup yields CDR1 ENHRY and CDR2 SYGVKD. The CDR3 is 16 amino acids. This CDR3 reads CAISGGRGSKNTEAFF. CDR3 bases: TGTGCCATCAGTGGGGGCAGGGGTAGTAAGAACACTGAAGCTTTCTTT.

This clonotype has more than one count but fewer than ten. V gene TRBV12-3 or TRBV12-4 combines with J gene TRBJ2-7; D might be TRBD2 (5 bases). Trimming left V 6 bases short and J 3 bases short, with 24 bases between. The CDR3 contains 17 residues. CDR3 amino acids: CASSVRYDWTDNYEQYF. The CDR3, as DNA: TGTGCCAGCAGCGTTCGGTATGACTGGACTGATAACTACGAGCAGTACTTC.

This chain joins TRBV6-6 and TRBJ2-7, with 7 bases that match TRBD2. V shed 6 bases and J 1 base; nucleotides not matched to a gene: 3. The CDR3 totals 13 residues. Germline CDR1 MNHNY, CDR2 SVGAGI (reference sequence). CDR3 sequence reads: CASSVGRSYEQYF. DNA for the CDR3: TGTGCCAGCAGCGTCGGGAGGTCCTACGAGCAGTACTTC.

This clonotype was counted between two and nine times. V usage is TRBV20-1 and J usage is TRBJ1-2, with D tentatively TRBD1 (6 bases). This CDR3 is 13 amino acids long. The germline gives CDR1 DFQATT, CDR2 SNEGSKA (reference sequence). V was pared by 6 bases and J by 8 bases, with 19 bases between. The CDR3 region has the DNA TGCAGTGCAGACCCCGGGACAAGGCTAGGCTACACCTTC. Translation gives CSADPGTRLGYTF.

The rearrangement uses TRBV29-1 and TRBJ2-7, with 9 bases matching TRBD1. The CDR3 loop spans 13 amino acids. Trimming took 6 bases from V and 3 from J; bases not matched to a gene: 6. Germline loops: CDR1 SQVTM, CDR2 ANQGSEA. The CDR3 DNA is TGCAGCGTGGGACAGGGCTTTTTCTACGAGCAGTACTTC. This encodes CSVGQGFFYEQYF.

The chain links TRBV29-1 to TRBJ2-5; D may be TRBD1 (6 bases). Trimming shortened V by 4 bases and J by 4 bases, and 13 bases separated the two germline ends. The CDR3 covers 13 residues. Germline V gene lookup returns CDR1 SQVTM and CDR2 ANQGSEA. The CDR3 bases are TGCAGCGTTGGGCAGGGGAGCGGAGAGACCCAGTACTTC. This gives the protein CSVGQGSGETQYF.

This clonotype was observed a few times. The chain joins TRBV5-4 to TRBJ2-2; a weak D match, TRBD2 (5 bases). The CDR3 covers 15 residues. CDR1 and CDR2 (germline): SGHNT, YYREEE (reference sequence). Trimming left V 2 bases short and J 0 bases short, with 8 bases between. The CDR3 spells CASSFGVANTGELFF. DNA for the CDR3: TGTGCCAGCAGCTTCGGGGTAGCGAACACCGGGGAGCTGTTTTTT. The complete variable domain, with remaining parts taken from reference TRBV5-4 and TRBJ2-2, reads ETGVTQSPTHLIKTRGQQVTLRCSSQSGHNTVSWYQQALGQGPQFIFQYYREEENGRGNFPPRFSGLQFPNYSSELNVNALELDDSALYLCASSFGVANTGELFFGEGSRLTVL.